This T cell receptor beta chain was captured in a study of CD8 T cells in ankylosing spondylitis. General study findings and limits: Those disease-linked clones were CD8+; they were also relatively rare in peripheral blood.

Germline assignment: CDR1 SEHNR and CDR2 FQNEAQ (reference sequence). V shed 4 bases and J 3 bases; nucleotides not matched to a gene: 5. The CDR3 consists of 15 residues. MiXCR, applied by TCRdb to the 5' RACE reads, yields one record per CDR3 protein. The sample has 300,000 to 400,000 distinct CDR3 sequences, around 10% seen once; the top ten hold 9.1%. This clonotype was observed a handful of times. Its antigen is not known. This chain links TRBV7-9 with TRBJ2-3; 9 bases line up with TRBD2. The receptor was derived from a female donor with ankylosing spondylitis or in good health (not recorded which). Sequenced sample: blood, either unsorted or a sorted T cell fraction (not recorded which). This chain's CDR3 is CASSWGLAVTDTQYF. The CDR3 bases are TGTGCCAGCAGCTGGGGACTAGCTGTGACAGATACGCAGTATTTT.